This paragraph covers one T cell receptor (beta chain) sequence. No antigen is known for it. The germline gene is not matched at one end of the junction; a read error may be the cause. The sample is drawn from a study of vaccination and CD4 T cells after COVID-19. Germline assignment: CDR1 MGHDK and CDR2 SYGVNS. CDR3 length: 11 amino acids. Sequenced with the Oncomine TCR Beta short-read assay was DNA taken from cultured CD4+ T cells. TCRdb re-analysed the PCR reads in MiXCR, keeping a single row per CDR3 protein. The sample consists of about 12,000 distinct CDR3 sequences, 61% of them appearing once. Treatment noted: roughly 10-day PBMC culture with coronavirus spike peptide pools or control peptides (ViraFEST assay). Study findings and constraints: In convalescent patients, 304 of 307 vaccine-specific clones were spike mono-reactive.

The chain carries TRBV25-1 and TRBJ1-1, with a tentative D call TRBD1 (5 bases). This TCR derives from a human donor who had recovered from COVID-19. Sequencing used CD4+ T cells from blood, cultured in vitro. The CDR3 loop reads CASSWDVRVIF. The DNA for the CDR3 is TGTGCCAGCAGTTGGGACGTCCGTGTGATCTTT.